The 6 T cell receptor beta chains below were found in one sample sequenced in a study of blood T cells in healthy people across ages (dated by TCRdb to the mid-2010s). The method behind the library was 5' RACE. Sequencing instrument: Illumina HiSeq 2500. The second PCR ran for roughly 7 to 11 cycles and used a J-beta primer mix along with a sample-barcoded 5' primer. Using fastp trimming at Q25 and MiXCR clonotype assembly, TCRdb reanalyzed the public sequencing data and kept in-frame beta chains. Duplicate CDR3 protein sequences are folded into a single record with the most common DNA and genes. Here the sample has roughly 860,000 distinct CDR3 sequences; roughly 60% occur a single time. The ten largest clones add up to around a quarter of the sample. The sequencing input was blood. These receptors originate from a man between 25 and 39 years old in good health.

The gene calls are TRBV4-2 and TRBJ2-2, with D perhaps given as TRBD1 or TRBD2 (5 bases each). The CDR3 is 17 amino acids. From germline, CDR1 is LGHNA and CDR2 YNFKEQ. Trimming took off 2 bases at V and 0 bases at J, with 13 bases between the two ends. The CDR3 region is CASSQLGDPANTGELFF. In DNA form, the CDR3 reads TGTGCCAGCAGCCAATTGGGGGACCCCGCGAACACCGGGGAGCTGTTTTTT.

This chain links TRBV28 with TRBJ2-4; TRBD1 matches at 7 bases. The J call is doubtful: the DNA matches TRBJ2-7 better. This CDR3 contains 15 residues. The germline CDR1 and CDR2 sequences are MDHEN and SYDVKM. The CDR3 sequence: CASSLPTGTAYEQYF. CDR3 in DNA: TGTGCCAGCAGTCTCCCTACCGGGACAGCGTACGAGCAGTACTTC.

V usage is TRBV4-3 and J usage is TRBJ2-5; 7 bases agree with TRBD2. The V and J ends lost 2 bases and 5 bases, in that order; junction bases with no gene match: 8. The CDR3 spans 15 residues. CDR1 is LGHNA and CDR2 is YSLEER in the germline V gene. CDR3 in amino acids: CASSQTALASETQYF. The CDR3 coding sequence is TGCGCCAGCAGCCAAACTGCACTAGCGTCGGAGACCCAGTACTTC.

The rearrangement links TRBV6-1 to TRBJ2-5; 7 bases are shared with TRBD1. TRBJ2-7 explains the end of the DNA better; the J call may be wrong. Germline CDR1 and CDR2: MNHNS and SASEGT. The length of the CDR3 is 13 residues. CDR3 region: CAASGTVDYEQYF. CDR3 in DNA: TGTGCCGCGTCCGGGACAGTCGACTACGAGCAGTACTTC.

This clonotype was detected only once. The chain carries TRBV7-2 and TRBJ2-2; D ambiguous. Trimming left V 5 bases short and J 3 bases short, with 10 bases between. CDR1 is SGHTA and CDR2 is FQGNSA in the germline V gene. The CDR3 has 14 amino acids. CDR3 nucleotide sequence: TGTGCCAGCAGCGGGGTGGCTCACACCGGGGAGCTGTTTTTT. This sequence encodes CASSGVAHTGELFF. Full variable domain (outside the CDR3, taken from reference TRBV7-2 and TRBJ2-2): GAGVSQSPSNKVTEKGKDVELRCDPISGHTALYWYRQSLGQGLEFLIYFQGNSAPDKSGLPSDRFSAERTGGSVSTLTIQRTQQEDSAVYLCASSGVAHTGELFFGEGSRLTVL.

The chain links TRBV9 to TRBJ2-5; 11 bases fit TRBD2. CDR3 length: 18 residues. After removal of 3 bases from V and 2 bases from J, the junction contained 12 bases not matched to a gene. The germline gives CDR1 SGDLS, CDR2 YYNGEE. The CDR3 bases are TGTGCCAGCAGCGCAGGCGGTTCGGGACTAGCGGTACAAGAGACCCAGTACTTC. Translating gives CASSAGGSGLAVQETQYF.